The 14 T cell receptor beta chains presented below share a single source sample, sequenced in a study of brain T cells in children with intractable seizures. The protocol was immunoSEQ multiplex PCR, while the TCRdb copy is restricted to in-frame clones and leaves out a portion. The sample yields fewer than 80,000 clones, approximately 94% seen once. Sequenced material: peripheral blood, taken at surgery. These receptors were taken from a boy under two years old with focal cortical dysplasia and intractable seizures.

The chain recombines TRBV27 with TRBJ1-6, with 7 bases that match TRBD1. Trimming cost V 6 bases and J 8 bases; bases outside gene matches: 13. CDR1 is MNHEY and CDR2 is SMNVEV in the germline V gene (reference sequence). The CDR3 runs 16 residues. This chain's CDR3 is CASRPDRAFPDSPLHF. CDR3 nucleotide sequence: TGTGCCAGCAGGCCAGACAGGGCGTTCCCTGATTCACCCCTCCACTTT.

This clone was seen a single time. V gene TRBV27 combines with J gene TRBJ2-2, with TRBD2 identical over 12 bases. The CDR3 is made up of 19 amino acids. The V gene end was trimmed by 6 bases and the J gene end by 3 bases; junction bases not matched to a gene: 14. Germline V gene data show CDR1 as MNHEY and CDR2 as SMNVEV (reference sequence). CDR3 DNA: TGTGCCAGCAGGCCTACCCTAGCGGGAGGGCCCTCGCACACCGGGGAGCTGTTTTTT. Its protein product is CASRPTLAGGPSHTGELFF.

The chain's CDR3 is CASSVLLGGDTQYF. As DNA, the CDR3 is TGTGCCAGCAGCGTACTACTCGGGGGGGATACGCAGTATTTT. The V and J genes are TRBV5-5 and TRBJ2-3, with 7 positions matching TRBD2. Germline CDR1 and CDR2: SGHKS and YYEKEE (reference sequence). The V segment lost 4 bases and the J segment 6 bases; nucleotides outside the gene matches: 8. This CDR3 contains 14 residues.

The chain links TRBV5-1 to TRBJ1-1; possible D gene TRBD1, 5 bases. The germline CDR1 and CDR2 sequences are SGHRS and YFSETQ. The CDR3 covers 15 residues. Deletions cut 0 bases from V and 5 bases from J, with 14 bases between. The CDR3 coding sequence is TGCGCCAGCAGCTTGGCGCCAGGGCTTGGGACTGAAGCTTTCTTT. Its protein product is CASSLAPGLGTEAFF.

The chain is built from TRBV5-1 and TRBJ1-2; D may be TRBD1 (5 bases). Per germline, CDR1 SGHRS and CDR2 YFSETQ. The CDR3 spans 15 residues. Trimming took off 1 base at V and 2 bases at J, with 12 bases between the two ends. CDR3 in DNA: TGCGCCAGCAGCTTGAGGGCAGGGAAGAACTATGGCTACACCTTC. Amino acids: CASSLRAGKNYGYTF.

The chain has TRBV4-1 and TRBJ1-1, with D perhaps TRBD1 (5 bases). CDR3 length equals 16 residues. V gave up 4 bases and J gave up 7 bases, with 22 bases separating them. CDR1 is MGHRA and CDR2 is YSYEKL in the germline V gene. This CDR3 reads CASSPLPPLTGFEAFF. CDR3 nucleotides: TGCGCCAGCAGCCCCCTCCCCCCTCTTACAGGTTTTGAAGCTTTCTTT.

This chain joins TRBV7-2 and TRBJ1-6, with 8 bases that match TRBD1. V lost 3 bases, J lost 5 bases, and 3 bases stayed unmatched. The germline CDR1 and CDR2 sequences are SGHTA and FQGNSA. The CDR3 is 15 amino acids. The CDR3: CASSFRTGNNSPLHF. CDR3 sequence (DNA): TGTGCCAGCAGCTTCCGGACAGGGAATAATTCACCCCTCCACTTT.

The rearrangement joins TRBV19 to TRBJ2-7; no clear D gene. V was pared by 3 bases and J by 3 bases, with 15 bases between. The length of the CDR3 is 15 residues. Germline assignment: CDR1 LNHDA and CDR2 SQIVND (reference sequence). The CDR3 loop reads CASSMADGTYYEQYF. The CDR3 coding sequence is TGTGCCAGTAGTATGGCCGACGGAACCTACTACGAGCAGTACTTC.

The chain links TRBV27 to TRBJ2-2; the D gene could be TRBD1 or TRBD2 (5 bases each). Germline CDR1 MNHEY, CDR2 SMNVEV (reference sequence). CDR3 size: 13 residues. V lost 5 bases and J lost 6, with 10 bases in between. CDR3 in DNA: TGTGCCAGCAGTGCCGGGACCGCCGGGGAGCTGTTTTTT. Translation: CASSAGTAGELFF.

The chain is built from TRBV27 and TRBJ2-5; D gene unclear. Germline V CDR1 and CDR2: MNHEY, SMNVEV (reference sequence). V was cut by 4 bases and J by 0 bases, with 12 bases left in between. The CDR3 totals 15 residues. CDR3 nucleotide sequence: TGTGCCAGCAGTTCCGGACCGCAGTACCAAGAGACCCAGTACTTC. Its translation: CASSSGPQYQETQYF.

This chain uses TRBV7-9 with TRBJ1-3; tentatively, D is TRBD1 (5 bases). V was trimmed by 2 bases and J by 7 bases, leaving 15 bases between them. The CDR3 loop spans 15 amino acids. CDR1 SEHNR and CDR2 FQNEAQ come from the germline V gene (reference sequence). The CDR3 DNA reads as TGTGCCAGCAGCTTACTGAGCAGGGAGGGCAACACCATATATTTT. Amino acid sequence: CASSLLSREGNTIYF.

The rearrangement joins TRBV27 to TRBJ2-1; 7 positions agree with TRBD2. With V trimmed by 6 bases and J by 2 bases, 10 bases remained unmatched. This CDR3 is built from 16 residues. CDR1 MNHEY and CDR2 SMNVEV come from the germline V gene (reference sequence). The CDR3 is CASREAGPLTYNEQFF. The CDR3 DNA reads as TGTGCCAGCAGAGAAGCGGGACCTTTGACCTACAATGAGCAGTTCTTC.

The chain joins TRBV7-3 to TRBJ2-1, with D perhaps TRBD2 (6 bases). CDR1 and CDR2 (germline): SGHTA, FQGTGA. This CDR3 has 16 amino acids. V lost 1 base and J 2 bases, leaving 12 bases between the germline ends. The DNA for the CDR3 is TGTGCCAGCAGCTTAAGGGGCCTAGCGACCTACAATGAGCAGTTCTTC. The encoded protein is CASSLRGLATYNEQFF.

This chain connects TRBV7-9 to TRBJ2-2; D is possibly TRBD1 (6 bases). Per germline, CDR1 SEHNR and CDR2 FQNEAQ (reference sequence). The CDR3 loop spans 15 amino acids. V was cut by 5 bases and J by 7 bases, with 17 bases left in between. The DNA of the CDR3 is TGTGCCAGCAGCCCGTGGGGGCAGTCAAACGGGGAGCTGTTTTTT. The encoded protein is CASSPWGQSNGELFF.